This entry lists 21 T cell receptor beta chains sequenced from one sample in a study of T cell changes during pregnancy in multiple sclerosis. The protocol was immunoSEQ multiplex PCR, while the TCRdb copy is restricted to in-frame clones and leaves out a portion. The data show under 90,000 clones, with approximately 90% seen just once and 1.3% to 1.5% held by the top ten. The starting material was peripheral blood, obtained in the second trimester of pregnancy. The receptors originated from a female donor in good health, enrolled as a control in a pregnancy study.

This clone was observed a single time. The chain employs TRBV28 and TRBJ1-3; TRBD1 aligns across 7 bases. V shed 1 base, J shed 0 bases, and the junction held 3 bases outside the gene matches. CDR1 and CDR2 from the germline V gene are MDHEN and SYDVKM. The CDR3 sequence is 16 residues long. CDR3 DNA sequence: TGTGCCAGCAGTTTATACCCAGGGGGCTCTGGAAACACCATATATTTT. It specifies CASSLYPGGSGNTIYF.

On this clone itself: The junction does not match germline at one end; this may be a read error. The chain carries TRBV7-7 and TRBJ2-1; 7 positions agree with TRBD2. Germline V gene lookup returns CDR1 SSHAT and CDR2 FNYEAQ (reference sequence). The CDR3 contains 15 residues. The CDR3 spells CASSFGEGGAYEQFF. DNA of the CDR3: TGTGCTAGCAGCTTTGGGGAGGGCGGGGCCTATGAGCAGTTCTTC.

The CDR3, as DNA: TGCGCCAGCAGCTTGCAGGGGGCTCGGGATCAGCCCCAGCATTTT. This gives the protein CASSLQGARDQPQHF. The chain carries TRBV5-1 and TRBJ1-5; 8 nucleotides align to TRBD1. V lost 1 base, J lost 5 bases, and 5 bases stayed unmatched. The CDR3 runs to 15 residues. Germline-derived CDR1 and CDR2 are SGHRS and YFSETQ. The full variable domain, its missing parts supplied by reference TRBV5-1 and TRBJ1-5, is KAGVTQTPRYLIKTRGQQVTLSCSPISGHRSVSWYQQTPGQGLQFLFEYFSETQRNKGNFPGRFSGRQFSNSRSEMNVSTLELGDSALYLCASSLQGARDQPQHFGDGTRLSIL.

The rearrangement uses TRBV28 and TRBJ1-2; TRBD1 is a possible D gene (6 bases). Trimming cost V 3 bases and J 0 bases, with 17 bases left between them. The CDR3 sequence is 17 residues long. Germline V lookup: CDR1 MDHEN, CDR2 SYDVKM. CDR3 in amino acids: CASSFVGQLSSNYGYTF. As DNA, the CDR3 is TGTGCCAGCAGTTTCGTCGGACAGTTGTCGTCTAACTATGGCTACACCTTC.

The chain links TRBV15 to TRBJ2-2; D is possibly TRBD1 (5 bases). With 5 bases removed from V and 5 bases from J, the gap between germline ends came to 15 bases. This CDR3 spans 15 amino acids. Germline values: CDR1 LNHNV, CDR2 YYDKDF (reference sequence). CDR3 nucleotides: TGTGCCACCAGCCCTTCGGACATAAGGACCGGGGAGCTGTTTTTT. Protein sequence: CATSPSDIRTGELFF.

The rearrangement joins TRBV5-4 to TRBJ1-2; perhaps TRBD1 as D (6 bases). There are 15 residues in the CDR3. Germline V gene sequence: CDR1 SGHNT, CDR2 YYREEE (reference sequence). V was clipped by 5 bases and J by 11 bases, with 25 bases between them. CDR3 protein: CASRDTGGESSAYTF. The CDR3 coding sequence is TGTGCCAGCAGAGACACGGGGGGCGAATCCTCCGCTTACACCTTC.

CDR3 coding DNA: TGTGCCAGCAGTGAAAGGCAACCACAGGGCTGGGAGACAGATACGCAGTATTTT. Its protein product is CASSERQPQGWETDTQYF. J is TRBJ2-3 and V is TRBV25-1, with TRBD1 as a possible D gene (6 bases). Germline V gene sequence: CDR1 MGHDK, CDR2 SYGVNS. V lost 2 bases to trimming and J lost 3 bases, with 21 bases between them. CDR3 length equals 18 residues.

This chain joins TRBV28 and TRBJ2-2; TRBD2 is a possible D gene (5 bases). V was shortened by 5 bases and J by 1 base, with 11 bases between the two germline ends. Looked up from germline, CDR1 is MDHEN and CDR2 is SYDVKM. The length of the CDR3 is 15 residues. The CDR3 DNA is TGTGCCAGCAGTCTAGACCGGGGGAACACCGGGGAGCTGTTTTTT. The encoded protein is CASSLDRGNTGELFF.

Only one count was recorded for this clone. J is TRBJ1-2 and V is TRBV10-2, with 9 bases lining up with TRBD1. With V trimmed by 8 bases and J by 3 bases, 10 bases remained unmatched. The CDR3 extends over 15 amino acids. Germline loops: CDR1 WSHSY, CDR2 SAAADI. The CDR3 sequence is CASCPPTGGDYGYTF. DNA of the CDR3: TGCGCCAGCTGCCCTCCGACAGGGGGAGACTATGGCTACACCTTC.

J is TRBJ2-1 and V is TRBV9; 8 bases agree with TRBD2. This CDR3 spans 15 amino acids. With 0 bases clipped from V and 5 bases from J, the junction kept 4 bases outside the gene matches. CDR1 is SGDLS and CDR2 is YYNGEE in the germline V gene. This CDR3 is CASSVEGREDNEQFF. CDR3 nucleotides: TGTGCCAGCAGCGTAGAAGGGCGGGAGGACAATGAGCAGTTCTTC.

This clone was seen a single time. In nucleotides, the CDR3 is TGTGCCAGCTCCCGGACTAGCGGTAGCACAGATACGCAGTATTTT. This translates into CASSRTSGSTDTQYF. V usage is TRBV27 and J usage is TRBJ2-3; 10 nucleotides agree with TRBD2. The ends lost 8 bases at V and 0 bases at J; junction bases unmatched: 5. This CDR3 has 15 amino acids. Germline values: CDR1 MNHEY, CDR2 SMNVEV (reference sequence).

This chain connects TRBV30 to TRBJ2-2; TRBD2 matches at 11 bases. This CDR3 comprises 15 residues. Germline V lookup: CDR1 GTSNPN, CDR2 SVGIG (reference sequence). The V and J ends lost 3 bases and 7 bases, in that order; junction bases with no gene match: 7. Written as DNA, the CDR3 is TGTGCCTGGAGACCGGGACTAGCGGTATACGGGGAGCTGTTTTTT. It specifies CAWRPGLAVYGELFF.

The chain carries TRBV4-1 and TRBJ2-3, with 13 bases aligning to TRBD2. The CDR3 is made up of 17 amino acids. The germline CDR1 and CDR2 sequences are MGHRA and YSYEKL. J lost 5 bases, V lost 0 bases, and 5 bases had no gene match. This CDR3 reads CASSQEGLAGVVDTQYF. The CDR3 DNA sequence: TGCGCCAGCAGCCAAGAAGGACTAGCGGGAGTGGTAGATACGCAGTATTTT.

V usage is TRBV7-2 and J usage is TRBJ2-5, with 7 bases lining up with TRBD1. This CDR3 is 17 amino acids long. Trimming at V came to 5 bases and at J to 4 bases, leaving 16 bases not matched to a gene. Germline-derived CDR1 and CDR2 are SGHTA and FQGNSA. The CDR3 bases are TGTGCCAGCAGCCGAACTCCGGGACAGTTGTGGCCAGAGACCCAGTACTTC. Its protein product is CASSRTPGQLWPETQYF.

This clone was seen a single time. This sequence joins TRBV11-2 and TRBJ2-7; weak D call: TRBD1 (5 bases). V was clipped by 4 bases and J by 6 bases, with 10 bases between them. CDR1 is SGHAT, CDR2 FQNNGV, per germline. This CDR3 has 12 amino acids. The CDR3 DNA reads as TGTGCCAGCAGCTCTTCAGGGTCCGAGCAGTACTTC. This gives the protein CASSSSGSEQYF. Full variable domain (outside the CDR3, taken from reference TRBV11-2 and TRBJ2-7): EAGVAQSPRYKIIEKRQSVAFWCNPISGHATLYWYQQILGQGPKLLIQFQNNGVVDDSQLPKDRFSAERLKGVDSTLKIQPAKLEDSAVYLCASSSSGSEQYFGPGTRLTVT.

The chain uses TRBV29-1 and TRBJ2-3, with D hard to call. The germline V gene has CDR1 SQVTM and CDR2 ANQGSEA. This CDR3 region has 14 residues. Deletions cut 1 base from V and 1 base from J, with 9 bases between. The CDR3 is CSVEARTGTDTQYF. In nucleotides, the CDR3 is TGCAGCGTTGAAGCCCGCACAGGCACAGATACGCAGTATTTT.

This rearrangement joins TRBV4-2 to TRBJ2-7; no clear D gene. Germline loops: CDR1 LGHNA, CDR2 YNFKEQ. This CDR3 has 12 amino acids. The V end was cut by 0 bases, the J end by 4 bases, with 4 bases between. Written as DNA, the CDR3 is TGTGCCAGCAGCCAAGATGCGTACGAGCAGTACTTC. Translated, it gives CASSQDAYEQYF.

This clone occurred a few times. The chain is built from TRBV13 and TRBJ2-3; TRBD2 is a possible D gene (5 bases). The CDR3 loop spans 15 amino acids. Germline V CDR1 and CDR2: PRHDT, FYEKMQ (reference sequence). Trimming took off 5 bases at V and 2 bases at J, with 14 bases between the two ends. In DNA, the CDR3 is TGTGCCAGCAGCCTCCAGAGGGCCTCCACAGATACGCAGTATTTT. It translates to CASSLQRASTDTQYF.

CDR3 nucleotides: TGTGCCAGCAGCTGGACAGCGACCGACACTGAAGCTTTCTTT. Protein sequence: CASSWTATDTEAFF. This sequence joins TRBV7-2 and TRBJ1-1, with D tentatively TRBD1 (6 bases). Germline CDR1 SGHTA, CDR2 FQGNSA. V was pared by 4 bases and J by 3 bases, with 12 bases between. The CDR3 length is 14 residues.

This chain joins TRBV19 and TRBJ2-1; 15 nucleotides match TRBD2. Losses at the gene ends were 6 bases for V and 6 bases for J; bases not matched to a gene: 15. This CDR3 is built from 19 residues. Germline V lookup: CDR1 LNHDA, CDR2 SQIVND (reference sequence). In DNA, the CDR3 is TGTGCCAGTAGCCGCGAGGGGGGACTAGCGGGAGGTCGTCTCAATGAGCAGTTCTTC. This translates into CASSREGGLAGGRLNEQFF.

This chain uses TRBV5-1 with TRBJ1-2; D perhaps matches TRBD1 (6 bases). CDR3 size: 12 residues. V lost 3 bases to trimming and J lost 8 bases, with 11 bases between them. The V gene's germline CDR1 is SGHRS and CDR2 YFSETQ. This CDR3 is CASSSAGEGYTF. DNA for the CDR3: TGCGCCAGCAGCTCGGCAGGGGAAGGCTACACCTTC.